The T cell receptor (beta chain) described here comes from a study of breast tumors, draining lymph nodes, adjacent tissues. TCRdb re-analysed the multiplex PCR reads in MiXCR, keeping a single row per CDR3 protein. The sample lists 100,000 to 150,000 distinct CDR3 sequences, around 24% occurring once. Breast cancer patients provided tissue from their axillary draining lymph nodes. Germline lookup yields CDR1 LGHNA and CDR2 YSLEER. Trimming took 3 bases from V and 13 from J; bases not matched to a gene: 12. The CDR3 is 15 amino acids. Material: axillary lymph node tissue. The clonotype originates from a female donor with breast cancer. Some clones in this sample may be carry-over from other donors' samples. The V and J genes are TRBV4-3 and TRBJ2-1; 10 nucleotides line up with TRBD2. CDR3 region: CASSHVGAGGPGQFF. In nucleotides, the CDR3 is TGCGCCAGCAGCCATGTGGGAGCGGGAGGGCCCGGCCAGTTCTTC.